These 3 T cell receptor beta chains came from one sample sequenced in a study of T cell responses to AZD1222 COVID-19 vaccine. Clones were read by immunoSEQ multiplex PCR, and TCRdb kept only the in-frame ones, dropping some. The profile shows fewer than 85,000 clones, roughly 87% of them singletons. The specimen comprised peripheral blood, sampled 28 days after the second AZD1222 dose. The receptors were sampled from an adult who received the AZD1222 COVID-19 vaccine.

In nucleotides, the CDR3 is TGCGCCAGCAGCCCCCTGACAGGGGAGCAAGGCTATGGCTACACCTTC. It specifies CASSPLTGEQGYGYTF. The rearrangement links TRBV5-1 to TRBJ1-2, with 8 positions matching TRBD1. Losses at the gene ends were 4 bases for V and 4 bases for J; bases not matched to a gene: 12. The CDR3 is made up of 16 amino acids. The germline gives CDR1 SGHRS, CDR2 YFSETQ.

The count of this clone is one. V usage is TRBV12-3 or TRBV12-4 and J usage is TRBJ1-2, with a weak D call TRBD1 (6 bases). V lost 3 bases, J lost 4 bases, and 9 bases lay in between. This CDR3 spans 13 amino acids. The CDR3 DNA reads as TGTGCCAGCAGTTTGGGCAGGGGCTATGGCTACACCTTC. This encodes CASSLGRGYGYTF.

The chain is built from TRBV29-1 and TRBJ1-5; 8 bases are shared with TRBD1. The CDR3 contains 14 residues. Looked up from germline, CDR1 is SQVTM and CDR2 is ANQGSEA. V lost 4 bases to trimming and J lost 1 base; unmatched junction nucleotides: 3. The CDR3 nucleotides read TGCAGCGTTGGAGGACAGGGAAGCAATCAGCCCCAGCATTTT. It is translated as CSVGGQGSNQPQHF.